This T cell receptor beta chain was obtained from a study of T cell repertoires in cytomegalovirus infection. Study as a whole: CMV infection and matching HLA type were both indicated by public TCR beta signatures. General study findings and limits: Carriage of CMV together with the relevant HLA was identifiable through cumulative public TCR beta family frequency. Dominant in the ex vivo response were TCR beta clonotypes restricted by HLA-C and specific for CMV.

As to this clonotype: Antigen specificity is unknown.

TCRdb fed the reads into MiXCR, producing one record per CDR3 protein. The profile shows some 220,000 distinct CDR3 sequences, about 12% of them singletons. The TCR sequence derives from a human donor in good health (CMV status not recorded). Some clones in this sample may be carry-over from other donors' samples. The sample consisted of PBMCs.

In DNA, the CDR3 is TGCAGCGCTCCGGGACAGAGCTCCTACAATGAGCAGTTCTTC. Translated, it gives CSAPGQSSYNEQFF. The chain combines TRBV29-1 with TRBJ2-1, with 7 bases matching TRBD1. Germline V lookup: CDR1 SQVTM, CDR2 ANQGSEA. The J segment lost 0 bases and the V segment lost 7 bases, leaving 6 bases of the junction unmatched. The CDR3 is made up of 14 amino acids.